The rows below give T cell receptor beta chains drawn from one sample of a study of monozygotic twins with inflammatory bowel disease. TCRdb derives one entry per CDR3 protein from the 5' RACE reads, leaving out DNA. This table lists around 450,000 distinct CDR3 sequences. Sequencing input: blood. The receptor set was obtained from a human donor with ulcerative colitis or Crohn's disease, or a healthy co-twin of an affected twin (not recorded which). Each CDR3 is given with its conserved first and last residue.

v_gene	j_gene	CDR3aa
TRBV29-1	TRBJ2-5	CSVEGGETQYF
TRBV5-1	TRBJ2-7	CASSLGRLAKDYEQYF
TRBV9	TRBJ1-1	CASSAEQGNTEAFF
TRBV5-8	TRBJ2-2	CASSKNTGELFF
TRBV7-2	TRBJ1-5	CASSSGQGGGNQPQHF
TRBV5-1	TRBJ2-5	CASSFGHGQETQYF
TRBV12-3/TRBV12-4	TRBJ1-1	CASSSRGEKTEAFF
TRBV6-1	TRBJ2-1	CASSPNGGAYNEQFF
TRBV19	TRBJ2-1	CASMRTSGGNEQFF
TRBV9	TRBJ2-2	CASSVEGVSYTGELFF
TRBV9	TRBJ2-6	CASSSHGTGFDSGANVLTF
TRBV5-1	TRBJ1-1	CAGRTGDEGNAEAFF
TRBV4-3	TRBJ1-4	CASSQGGGRGTNEKLFF
TRBV12-3/TRBV12-4	TRBJ2-3	CASSLEGTSGGPIADTQYF
TRBV24-1	TRBJ2-1	CATSGTSGPSAPYNEQFF
TRBV5-5	TRBJ1-2	CASSSRINYGYTF
TRBV20-1	TRBJ2-2	CSANPNRDRGGGELFF
TRBV7-6	TRBJ2-4	CASSTGLAGIQYF
TRBV4-2	TRBJ1-1	CASSQDGTVMNTEAFF
TRBV10-3	TRBJ1-6	CAIRTGTGYNSPLHF
TRBV7-2	TRBJ1-2	CASSGLTGGEGYTF
TRBV5-1	TRBJ1-4	CASSPGQGEEKLFF
TRBV3-1	TRBJ2-6	CASRVLPRGARPIFSGANVLTF
TRBV30	TRBJ1-4	CAWSVGGQSEKLFF
TRBV28	TRBJ1-6	CASSFRRETLHF
TRBV12-3/TRBV12-4	TRBJ2-1	CASSGLAGFYNEQFF
TRBV19	TRBJ2-2	CASRAGNTGELFF
TRBV20-1	TRBJ1-3	CSASYQGGSGNTIYF
TRBV7-9	TRBJ1-1	CASSSVGTGGTEAFF
TRBV6-5	TRBJ1-1	CASSYSGGTGTAFF
TRBV5-4	TRBJ2-2	CASSRPSGGGSGELFF
TRBV7-8	TRBJ2-1	CASKLAGGYNEQFF
TRBV20-1	TRBJ2-1	CSASFVGGSYNEQFF
TRBV5-1	TRBJ2-5	CASSWTRGETQYF
TRBV19	TRBJ2-4	CASSIRGPLSPIAKNIQYF
TRBV7-9	TRBJ1-1	CASRSDGMNTEAFF
TRBV6-1	TRBJ1-3	CASSPRHTDSGNTIYF
TRBV20-1	TRBJ2-2	CSARSTGNTGELFF
TRBV4-1	TRBJ1-1	CASSPGDRALPGAFF
TRBV29-1	TRBJ2-7	CSVEFSLRQGRQQYF
TRBV3-1	TRBJ1-6	CASTARDRGHNSPLHF
TRBV3-1	TRBJ2-3	CASSQYHGGTDTQYF
TRBV6-6	TRBJ2-2	CATSGSNTGELFF
TRBV7-2	TRBJ1-1	CASSSPNRGRTEAFF
TRBV5-1	TRBJ2-1	CARKGGYNEQFF
TRBV11-2	TRBJ2-5	CASSLQGEGETQYF
TRBV5-5	TRBJ1-1	CASSKGQGNEAFF
TRBV7-2	TRBJ2-1	CASSLRAGDEQFF
TRBV19	TRBJ2-2	CASTLVSSGSAGELFF
TRBV7-8	TRBJ2-3	CASSRLDGGDTQYF
TRBV20-1	TRBJ2-1	CSARDPGAGGSYNEQFF
TRBV10-3	TRBJ1-1	CAIGGASGQGNTEAFF
TRBV20-1	TRBJ2-3	CSARPHTDTQYF
TRBV5-1	TRBJ2-2	CASSLVGRANTGELFF